A single sample gave rise to the 9 T cell receptor beta chains below, sequenced in a study of OX40 agonist ivuxolimab in advanced cancers. Sequencing used immunoSEQ multiplex PCR; TCRdb keeps in-frame clones, though not all of them. The table shows tens of thousands of clones, with roughly 84% occurring only once. The sequencing here drew on CD4+ or CD8+ T cells sorted from blood, taken in a trial of the OX40 agonist ivuxolimab. Source of these receptors: an adult with an advanced solid tumor such as melanoma, head and neck, liver or kidney cancer.

The chain couples TRBV7-2 to TRBJ2-3; 13 bases line up with TRBD2. Germline CDR1 SGHTA, CDR2 FQGNSA. The CDR3 loop spans 17 amino acids. With 5 bases clipped from V and 2 bases from J, the junction kept 7 bases outside the gene matches. CDR3 coding DNA: TGTGCCAGCAGCCCTAGACTAGCGGGAGGTCCCACAGATACGCAGTATTTT. This sequence encodes CASSPRLAGGPTDTQYF.

V is TRBV18 and J is TRBJ2-1, with D unclear. V was clipped by 6 bases and J by 0 bases, with 12 bases between them. CDR1 KGHSH and CDR2 LQKENI come from the germline V gene. The CDR3 extends over 15 amino acids. The CDR3 DNA sequence: TGTGCCAGCTCGCGAGGCGAAAGCTCCTACAATGAGCAGTTCTTC. This translates into CASSRGESSYNEQFF.

Only a few counts were recorded for this clone. The chain combines TRBV7-2 with TRBJ1-6; D not resolved. The germline V gene has CDR1 SGHTA and CDR2 FQGNSA. The length of the CDR3 is 16 residues. The germline V and J ends were trimmed by 5 bases and 7 bases, with 18 bases remaining between them. The CDR3 DNA reads as TGTGCCAGCAGCCGGACCGCCTCAACGGGGAATTCACCCCTCCACTTT. Its protein product is CASSRTASTGNSPLHF.

The V and J genes are TRBV5-6 and TRBJ2-3; TRBD1 matches 11 bases. The CDR3 spans 17 residues. V lost 3 bases to trimming and J lost 2 bases; unmatched junction nucleotides: 8. In germline, CDR1 is SGHDT, CDR2 YYEEEE. For the CDR3, the DNA is TGTGCCAGCAGCTCGTCCGGGACAGGGGGACCCACAGATACGCAGTATTTT. It specifies CASSSSGTGGPTDTQYF.

The rearrangement joins TRBV7-2 to TRBJ2-5, with D hard to call. Germline V gene data show CDR1 as SGHTA and CDR2 as FQGNSA. The V gene lost 5 bases and the J gene lost 5 bases, with 18 bases spanning the gap. The CDR3 is made up of 15 amino acids. The CDR3 reads CASSTDWGFGETQYF. The CDR3 DNA reads TGTGCCAGCAGCACCGATTGGGGATTTGGCGAGACCCAGTACTTC.

V and J are TRBV5-4 and TRBJ1-1, with a tentative D call TRBD1 (6 bases). Germline V gene sequence: CDR1 SGHNT, CDR2 YYREEE (reference sequence). V lost 2 bases and J 6 bases, leaving 17 bases between the germline ends. This CDR3 has 15 residues. DNA for the CDR3: TGTGCCAGCAGCTTAGGGTTAACAGGGATTTCTGAAGCTTTCTTT. Translation gives CASSLGLTGISEAFF.

The V and J genes are TRBV5-1 and TRBJ1-4; D not certain. V lost 2 bases to trimming and J lost 5 bases, with 13 bases between them. CDR3 length equals 15 residues. The germline V gene has CDR1 SGHRS and CDR2 YFSETQ. The CDR3 region is CASSFVAAPNEKLFF. The CDR3 DNA sequence: TGCGCCAGCAGCTTTGTTGCAGCGCCAAATGAAAAACTGTTTTTT.

The chain joins TRBV2 to TRBJ2-3; TRBD1 might be the D (6 bases). The CDR3 loop spans 14 amino acids. The germline gives CDR1 SNHLY, CDR2 FYNNEI. Deletions cut 5 bases from V and 4 bases from J, with 13 bases between. CDR3 DNA: TGTGCCAGCAGTATACTACAGGGCGCAGATACGCAGTATTTT. Its protein product is CASSILQGADTQYF.

The V and J genes are TRBV15 and TRBJ1-1; D ambiguous. Trimming took 0 bases from V and 1 from J, leaving 6 bases between them. The CDR3 totals 14 residues. Germline V gene lookup returns CDR1 LNHNV and CDR2 YYDKDF (reference sequence). CDR3 nucleotides: TGTGCCACCAGCAGAGATCCGAGGAACACTGAAGCTTTCTTT. As protein: CATSRDPRNTEAFF. Drawing the rest from reference TRBV15 and TRBJ1-1, the complete variable domain is DAMVIQNPRYQVTQFGKPVTLSCSQTLNHNVMYWYQQKSSQAPKLLFHYYDKDFNNEADTPDNFQSRRPNTSFCFLDIRSPGLGDTAMYLCATSRDPRNTEAFFGQGTRLTVV.